The sequence of this T cell receptor beta chain was determined in a study of molecular identifiers for immune sequencing clone quantification. The study, taken as a whole, reports: More than 97% of effector molecules, versus under 1% of naive-cell molecules, belonged to clones above 20 RNA copies.

Germline V gives CDR1 LGHNA, CDR2 YNFKEQ. The ends were cut back, 3 bases at V and 5 bases at J, with 13 bases in the middle. The CDR3 spans 14 residues. This clonotype was counted many times. Its antigen is as yet unknown. TCRdb re-analysed the PCR reads in MiXCR, keeping a single row per CDR3 protein. The sample lists tens of thousands of distinct CDR3 sequences, under 20% occurring once. The specimen sequenced was naive CD8+ T cells from blood, with Jurkat cell RNA spiked in. This sample's subset: FACS-sorted CD8+CD4-CCR7+CD45RA+ naive T cells. The rearrangement links TRBV4-2 to TRBJ1-1; weak D call: TRBD1 (5 bases). This receptor was identified in a human donor in good health. Some libraries in this study had Jurkat cell RNA spiked in. CDR3 loop: CASSHTQGSTEAFF. CDR3 DNA: TGTGCCAGCAGCCACACGCAGGGAAGTACTGAAGCTTTCTTT.